Below, 26 T cell receptor beta chains from the same sample are listed, as sequenced in a study of blood T cell repertoires in COVID-19. Generated by immunoSEQ multiplex PCR, the TCRdb table keeps only in-frame clones and is missing some. The sample contains fewer than 300,000 clones, about 89% of which appear only once. The sample was peripheral blood. The receptors derive from a man aged 25-45 years with acute or convalescent COVID-19.

CDR3 nucleotides: TGTGCCAGTAGGGACAGGGGTAGGAGCTATGGCTACACCTTC. Protein product: CASRDRGRSYGYTF. This chain connects TRBV19 to TRBJ1-2; 9 bases are shared with TRBD1. Germline-derived CDR1 and CDR2 are LNHDA and SQIVND (reference sequence). V shed 6 bases and J 4 bases; nucleotides not matched to a gene: 6. This CDR3 region has 14 residues.

This rearrangement joins TRBV30 to TRBJ2-5, with D perhaps matching TRBD2 (5 bases). V lost 3 bases and J 7 bases, leaving 12 bases between the germline ends. The CDR3 contains 12 residues. Germline CDR1 is GTSNPN and CDR2 is SVGIG (reference sequence). In DNA form, the CDR3 reads TGTGCCTGGAGCAGGACTGGTGGGACCCAGTACTTC. Translated: CAWSRTGGTQYF.

V gene TRBV18 combines with J gene TRBJ1-2; unclear D gene. Germline values: CDR1 KGHSH, CDR2 LQKENI. The ends were cut back, 6 bases at V and 0 bases at J, with 17 bases in the middle. The CDR3 totals 16 residues. For the CDR3, the DNA is TGTGCCAGCTCCCCAAATCAACAGATCACTAACTATGGCTACACCTTC. Translation gives CASSPNQQITNYGYTF.

The rearrangement joins TRBV28 to TRBJ2-7; perhaps TRBD1 as D (6 bases). Germline CDR1 MDHEN, CDR2 SYDVKM. V dropped 7 bases and J dropped 3 bases, with 16 bases sitting between them. The CDR3 runs 14 residues. The CDR3 here is CASKTGQPYYEQYF. The CDR3 region has the DNA TGTGCCAGCAAAACTGGACAGCCCTACTACGAGCAGTACTTC.

This sequence joins TRBV27 and TRBJ1-5; unclear D gene. This CDR3 is built from 16 residues. CDR1 is MNHEY and CDR2 is SMNVEV in the germline V gene (reference sequence). With 8 bases removed from V and 3 bases from J, the gap between germline ends came to 20 bases. The CDR3 nucleotides read TGTGCCAGCCCTGGGAGGGAGTATAATTCCAATCAGCCCCAGCATTTT. Translation: CASPGREYNSNQPQHF.

This clone showed up just once. This sequence joins TRBV29-1 and TRBJ2-1, with TRBD2 as a possible D gene (6 bases). Between the trimmed V and J ends, which lost 5 bases and 6 bases, there was a span of 11 bases. The CDR3 spans 12 residues. Germline V gene lookup returns CDR1 SQVTM and CDR2 ANQGSEA. CDR3 region: CSVRGSSNEQFF. The CDR3 DNA sequence: TGCAGCGTTCGGGGGTCCAGCAATGAGCAGTTCTTC.

The chain carries TRBV29-1 and TRBJ1-2; D might be TRBD1 (5 bases). This CDR3 has 14 residues. CDR1 SQVTM and CDR2 ANQGSEA come from the germline V gene. Trimming pared 6 bases from V and 3 bases from J, leaving 17 bases between. CDR3: CSVLPAGRHYGYTF. In nucleotides, the CDR3 is TGCAGCGTCCTACCGGCAGGGAGGCACTATGGCTACACCTTC.

V and J are TRBV5-1 and TRBJ1-1; 7 bases are shared with TRBD1. CDR1 SGHRS and CDR2 YFSETQ come from the germline V gene. CDR3 length equals 14 residues. Trimming removed 3 bases from V and 3 bases from J; junction bases left unmatched: 5. The CDR3 region is CASSSWDRYTEAFF. In DNA, the CDR3 is TGCGCCAGCAGCTCCTGGGACAGATACACTGAAGCTTTCTTT. The complete variable domain, with remaining parts taken from reference TRBV5-1 and TRBJ1-1, reads KAGVTQTPRYLIKTRGQQVTLSCSPISGHRSVSWYQQTPGQGLQFLFEYFSETQRNKGNFPGRFSGRQFSNSRSEMNVSTLELGDSALYLCASSSWDRYTEAFFGQGTRLTVV.

The chain combines TRBV3-1 (or the pseudogene TRBV3-2) with TRBJ1-1; D gene unclear. CDR3 size: 14 residues. Looked up from germline, CDR1 is LGHDT and CDR2 is YNNKEL (reference sequence). Trimming removed 4 bases at V and 1 base at J, with 10 bases between. CDR3 bases: TGTGCCAGCAGCCCGCTACGGTCGAACACTGAAGCTTTCTTT. Translated, it gives CASSPLRSNTEAFF.

V is TRBV5-1 and J is TRBJ2-2; 8 positions agree with TRBD1. Losses at the gene ends were 0 bases for V and 7 bases for J; bases not matched to a gene: 5. The CDR3 extends over 15 amino acids. The germline gives CDR1 SGHRS, CDR2 YFSETQ. CDR3 sequence (DNA): TGCGCCAGCAGCTTGGAGCAGGGGGCTATCGGGGAGCTGTTTTTT. This gives the protein CASSLEQGAIGELFF. The full variable domain, its missing parts supplied by reference TRBV5-1 and TRBJ2-2, is KAGVTQTPRYLIKTRGQQVTLSCSPISGHRSVSWYQQTPGQGLQFLFEYFSETQRNKGNFPGRFSGRQFSNSRSEMNVSTLELGDSALYLCASSLEQGAIGELFFGEGSRLTVL.

The chain carries TRBV15 and TRBJ1-5; TRBD1 aligns across 7 bases. The CDR3 loop spans 20 amino acids. V lost 0 bases to trimming and J lost 4 bases; unmatched junction nucleotides: 18. Germline V gene sequence: CDR1 LNHNV, CDR2 YYDKDF (reference sequence). The CDR3 here is CATSRDQFRQGGPGNQPQHF. In nucleotides, the CDR3 is TGTGCCACCAGCAGAGATCAATTCCGACAGGGAGGTCCAGGGAATCAGCCCCAGCATTTT.

The chain uses TRBV3-1 (or the pseudogene TRBV3-2) and TRBJ2-1; 15 bases line up with TRBD2. Germline CDR1 reads LGHDT; CDR2 reads YNNKEL (reference sequence). J lost 1 base, V lost 6 bases, and 16 bases had no gene match. The CDR3 is 21 residues long. This chain's CDR3 is CASRKGTSGGHTGGSYNEQFF. CDR3 in DNA: TGTGCCAGCAGAAAAGGGACTAGCGGGGGGCACACCGGGGGATCCTACAATGAGCAGTTCTTC.

V and J are TRBV6-5 and TRBJ2-7; D unresolved. The CDR3 is made up of 12 amino acids. Per germline, CDR1 MNHEY and CDR2 SVGAGI. The V and J ends lost 5 bases and 6 bases respectively, with 11 bases between them. The CDR3, as DNA: TGTGCCAGCAGTAGGCTACCGGGCGAGCAGTACTTC. Translation gives CASSRLPGEQYF.

The gene calls are TRBV7-2 and TRBJ1-1; possibly TRBD1 for D (5 bases). Per germline, CDR1 SGHTA and CDR2 FQGNSA. CDR3 size: 14 residues. The ends were cut back, 5 bases at V and 1 base at J, with 11 bases in the middle. CDR3 DNA: TGTGCCAGCAGCCCCGCGGGGCGGAACACTGAAGCTTTCTTT. Translating gives CASSPAGRNTEAFF.

The CDR3 sequence: CASSLARTGGISPLHF. CDR3 in DNA: TGTGCCAGCAGCTTAGCCAGGACAGGGGGCATTTCACCCCTCCACTTT. The chain is built from TRBV7-2 and TRBJ1-6; TRBD1 matches at 11 bases. CDR3 size: 16 residues. With 0 bases clipped from V and 9 bases from J, the junction kept 4 bases outside the gene matches. Germline V gene lookup returns CDR1 SGHTA and CDR2 FQGNSA.

The table lists this clone with a count of one. J is TRBJ2-1 and V is TRBV10-2, with D tentatively TRBD2 (6 bases). The ends were cut back, 5 bases at V and 0 bases at J, with 17 bases in the middle. The CDR3 extends over 17 amino acids. CDR1 and CDR2 from the germline V gene are WSHSY and SAAADI. In DNA, the CDR3 is TGCGCCAGCAGTATAGGGACTTACACAAGCTCCTACAATGAGCAGTTCTTC. Amino acids: CASSIGTYTSSYNEQFF.

This clone has only one observation. The chain has TRBV9 and TRBJ2-7, with D perhaps matching TRBD1 (5 bases). The CDR3 length is 16 residues. The germline V gene has CDR1 SGDLS and CDR2 YYNGEE. Trimming took off 4 bases at V and 0 bases at J, with 17 bases between the two ends. The CDR3 sequence is CASSLGKDIYSYEQYF. The CDR3 DNA follows: TGTGCCAGCAGCCTAGGAAAGGACATCTACTCCTACGAGCAGTACTTC.

V usage is TRBV28 and J usage is TRBJ1-4, with D possibly TRBD1 on 6 matching bases. Germline V gives CDR1 MDHEN, CDR2 SYDVKM. This CDR3 spans 16 amino acids. V gave up 9 bases and J gave up 5 bases, with 22 bases separating them. CDR3 coding DNA: TGTGCCAGTAGTAGACCACTCGGACAGAAAAATGAAAAACTGTTTTTT. It encodes CASSRPLGQKNEKLFF.

V gene TRBV9 combines with J gene TRBJ1-3; no clear D. Germline V gives CDR1 SGDLS, CDR2 YYNGEE. V lost 3 bases, J lost 0 bases, and 19 bases lay in between. CDR3 length equals 18 residues. In DNA form, the CDR3 reads TGTGCCAGCAGCGGCCAGGCAGGCCAATACACCTCTGGAAACACCATATATTTT. This gives the protein CASSGQAGQYTSGNTIYF.

The chain joins TRBV30 to TRBJ1-2, with 7 bases fitting TRBD1. V was pared by 2 bases and J by 8 bases, with 8 bases of the junction left unmatched. Per the germline V gene, CDR1 is GTSNPN and CDR2 is SVGIG (reference sequence). The CDR3 has 13 amino acids. The CDR3 DNA reads as TGTGCCTGGAGTCAACAGGGGTCTTTAGGCTACACCTTC. This gives the protein CAWSQQGSLGYTF.

The J gene is TRBJ1-5, the V gene TRBV5-4, with 8 bases that match TRBD1. The ends lost 1 base at V and 5 bases at J; junction bases unmatched: 11. The CDR3 contains 17 residues. CDR1 and CDR2 (germline): SGHNT, YYREEE (reference sequence). The CDR3 bases are TGTGCCAGCAGCTTGTACTTAGGACAGGGCGAAGATCAGCCCCAGCATTTT. It encodes CASSLYLGQGEDQPQHF.

The chain links TRBV20-1 to TRBJ1-2, with TRBD1 identical over 7 bases. The CDR3 extends over 14 amino acids. The V gene's germline CDR1 is DFQATT and CDR2 SNEGSKA (reference sequence). V lost 3 bases to trimming and J lost 7 bases; unmatched junction nucleotides: 11. CDR3: CSASDTGVGSGYTF. CDR3 in DNA: TGCAGTGCTAGTGACACAGGGGTAGGGAGTGGCTACACCTTC.

This clone was observed a handful of times. J is TRBJ2-7 and V is TRBV5-6; 7 bases fit TRBD1. Germline CDR1 reads SGHDT; CDR2 reads YYEEEE. This CDR3 has 14 residues. V lost 4 bases to trimming and J lost 2 bases; unmatched junction nucleotides: 6. This chain's CDR3 is CASSGTGQPYEQYF. CDR3 bases: TGTGCCAGCAGCGGAACGGGACAGCCCTACGAGCAGTACTTC.

The chain employs TRBV28 and TRBJ2-1, with 10 bases fitting TRBD1. Trimming cost V 6 bases and J 2 bases; bases outside gene matches: 7. From germline, CDR1 is MDHEN and CDR2 SYDVKM. This CDR3 has 16 residues. The CDR3 DNA reads as TGTGCCAGCAGCCATCCGGGACAGGGGACCTACAATGAGCAGTTCTTC. It specifies CASSHPGQGTYNEQFF. The full variable domain, completed using reference TRBV28 and TRBJ2-1, is DVKVTQSSRYLVKRTGEKVFLECVQDMDHENMFWYRQDPGLGLRLIYFSYDVKMKEKGDIPEGYSVSREKKERFSLILESASTNQTSMYLCASSHPGQGTYNEQFFGPGTRLTVL.

V is TRBV27 and J is TRBJ2-7, with D perhaps TRBD1 (6 bases). The CDR3 is 13 amino acids. Trimming took off 3 bases at V and 2 bases at J, with 8 bases between the two ends. CDR1 is MNHEY, CDR2 SMNVEV, per germline (reference sequence). The CDR3 region has the DNA TGTGCCAGCAGTTTCGGACAGACCTACGAGCAGTACTTC. The encoded protein is CASSFGQTYEQYF.

The chain employs TRBV11-3 and TRBJ2-1, with D possibly matching TRBD2 (5 bases). V was cut by 0 bases and J by 7 bases, with 13 bases left in between. Germline CDR1 SGHNT, CDR2 YENEEA. The CDR3 length is 15 residues. CDR3 protein: CASSLDGLAANEQFF. The CDR3 region has the DNA TGTGCCAGCAGCTTAGATGGGCTAGCCGCAAATGAGCAGTTCTTC.